The present T cell receptor (beta chain) was sequenced within a study of T cell responses to AZD1222 COVID-19 vaccine. General study results and limits: Recipients of two AZD1222 doses showed rising Spike-specific TCR breadth and depth. In the spike-specific TCR repertoire, nearly half reportedly target unmutated variant regions. Repertoires were collected only later (after the peak T cell response had occurred).

This CDR3 region has 15 residues. Per the germline V gene, CDR1 is MGHDK and CDR2 is SYGVNS. V was clipped by 5 bases and J by 8 bases; unmatched bases: 12. Points on this clone: Its antigen is not known.

Generated by immunoSEQ multiplex PCR, the TCRdb table keeps only in-frame clones and is missing some. The data show 110,000 or so clones, more than 70% seen once. The sequencing here drew on peripheral blood, taken on day 0 of AZD1222 vaccination. This sequence joins TRBV25-1 and TRBJ1-2, with 9 bases fitting TRBD1. The sequence was obtained from an adult in good health. The CDR3 nucleotides are TGTGCCAGCAGTTCACACAGGGACAGGGCGGGGGGCTACACCTTC. Translating it yields CASSSHRDRAGGYTF.